The clone carrying this TCR beta chain turned up a few times. This sample stems from a study of shared clonotypes between healthy human individuals. With 3 bases clipped from V and 9 bases from J, the junction kept 4 bases outside the gene matches. CDR3 length equals 13 residues. Germline-derived CDR1 and CDR2 are SGDLS and YYNGEE. Some clones are missing from TCRdb's copy, which holds only in-frame ones; the method was immunoSEQ multiplex PCR. Among about 490,000 clones, around 78% were seen once, and the ten largest hold about an eighth. The chain has TRBV9 and TRBJ2-1; 9 nucleotides line up with TRBD2. Input material: PBMCs. This TCR was sampled from a woman in her 40s in good health. Some clones in this sample may be carry-over from other donors' samples. The CDR3 region is CASSAGTSIEQFF. DNA of the CDR3: TGTGCCAGCAGCGCTGGGACTAGCATTGAGCAGTTCTTC.